Sequencing of this TCR beta chain was carried out in a study of blood T cell dynamics during melanoma immunotherapy (TCRdb year 2020). Turning to the overall study: The patients had metastatic melanoma and were given first-line pembrolizumab or nivolumab plus ipilimumab as standard of care in the United Kingdom. To find early correlates of response, peripheral T cell receptor repertoires were profiled in metastatic melanoma patients before and after one cycle of checkpoint inhibitor therapy. A training cohort was formed from consecutive patients, and a further independent group of patients from the same centre was pooled into an external validation set. Broad study findings and their caveats: Whether the T cell clones behind the repertoire changes were melanoma-specific or instead reflected general immune activation was something the study could not determine. Patients who later achieved disease control showed a bifurcated PBMC repertoire reorganization at W3, with increased clonality or increased diversity, unlike progressors. The relatively small sample size was acknowledged as something that could potentially limit how far the results can be generalized.

A fixed 350 ng of DNA was loaded for every bulk PBMC sample. TCR beta CDR3 sequences were amplified from genomic DNA using the immunoSEQ TCRb Assay kit according to manufacturer instructions. The KAPA Library Quantification Kit for Illumina platforms was used to quantify the pooled libraries by qPCR. Pooled libraries were clustered at 0.6-1.1 pM and sequenced on an Illumina NextSeq 500. On the study's bioinformatics: Analysis of the TCR data relied on immunoSEQ ANALYZER and the R LymphoSeq package. A rearrangement efficiency score was calculated as productive divided by the sum of productive and non-productive CDR3 sequences. Clonality was measured with the Gini coefficient and diversity with the Renyi index at alpha=1, compared pairwise between timepoints within each patient. In LymphoSeq, clonal relatedness was computed with an edit distance of 3 and repertoire similarity was computed with the Bhattacharyya coefficient. To classify response, a linear discriminant analysis based on week-3 changes in clonality and diversity was built with the R MASS and caret packages. The immuneACCESS repertoire file appears here via TCRdb, limited to in-frame rearrangements. These files lack a portion of the clones; in checked studies, under half of the deficit traces to unresolved V genes, and the cause of the others is not known. V and J calls and clone size come straight from that table; D and trimming were deduced from the DNA. The sample table lists some 14,000 clones, 92% of them with a count of one. The ten biggest clones cover approximately 0.89% of the sample.

A few counts support this clone. It lacks a known antigen. Base quality data are lacking; no much larger clone is found one base away. The germline V gene (reference sequence) gives CDR1 as LNHDA and CDR2 as SQIVND. From the cysteine up to the phenylalanine, the CDR3 has a length of 18 residues. Only the CDR3 DNA stays, 54 bases, in frame from base 1. Trimming takes 10 bases from V and 3 bases from J, and the germline ends sit 27 bases apart. The time point label, read with the paper, signifies: week 3, after first cycle of checkpoint inhibitor. Blood samples were taken before treatment (T0) and at week 3 (W3), following the first cycle of checkpoint blockade. Except for a couple of patients with rapid clinical progression, response was assessed 12 weeks after the first infusion by RECIST 1.1; disease control meant complete response, partial response or stable disease. Patients with prior systemic cancer treatment, concomitant immunosuppressant therapy or synchronous other active malignancies were excluded. To track both circulating cells and T cell turnover, TCR beta was sequenced from bulk PBMC as well as from plasma cell-free DNA. Lymphoprep and SepMate tubes were used to isolate PBMC from blood, and red cell lysis was then performed. QIAamp DNA Blood Mini kits were used to extract DNA from PBMC and sorted T cell subsets.

The source of this sequence is a human donor with melanoma. The chain was built from TRBV19 and TRBJ2-2; 8 matching bases give a weak D call of TRBD1. The specimen comprised blood, sampled from a patient treated with checkpoint blockade. DNA sequence: TGTGCCACCACCGGGACAGGAAGCAGCGGGGTCCACACCGGGGAGCTGTTTTTT. This codes for CATTGTGSSGVHTGELFF.